Presented here are 16 T cell receptor beta chains from one specimen sequenced in a study of blood T cell repertoires in COVID-19. Using immunoSEQ multiplex PCR, the repertoire was profiled, and TCRdb retains in-frame clones only, with some absent. This table has roughly 53,000 clones, about 85% appearing once. The source material was peripheral blood. All receptors derive from a man in his forties or fifties with acute or convalescent COVID-19.

The sample holds many counts of this clone. This rearrangement joins TRBV10-1 to TRBJ2-7; TRBD2 aligns across 10 bases. Trimming cost V 3 bases and J 3 bases; bases outside gene matches: 2. The CDR3 runs 14 residues. Germline V gene lookup returns CDR1 WNHNN and CDR2 SYGVQD (reference sequence). This chain's CDR3 is CASSERTSGYEQYF. CDR3 DNA sequence: TGCGCCAGCAGTGAAAGGACTAGCGGCTACGAGCAGTACTTC.

The chain employs TRBV5-1 and TRBJ2-2; 7 bases align to TRBD2. CDR1 is SGHRS and CDR2 is YFSETQ in the germline V gene. The junction had 12 bases not matched to a gene; V was cut back by 6 bases and J by 7 bases. This CDR3 spans 15 amino acids. CDR3 bases: TGCGCCAGCACTCCATCAGCGGGATTGGACGGGGAGCTGTTTTTT. Translation gives CASTPSAGLDGELFF.

This chain joins TRBV5-4 and TRBJ2-7, with 7 bases lining up with TRBD1. The V segment lost 4 bases and the J segment 3 bases; nucleotides outside the gene matches: 4. This CDR3 is 13 amino acids long. The germline V gene has CDR1 SGHNT and CDR2 YYREEE (reference sequence). The CDR3 spells CASSRQGFYEQYF. Here the CDR3 DNA reads TGTGCCAGCAGCAGACAGGGTTTCTACGAGCAGTACTTC.

The chain recombines TRBV10-1 with TRBJ2-5, with 10 positions matching TRBD1. The CDR3 runs to 14 residues. The J segment lost 11 bases and the V segment lost 0 bases, leaving 6 bases of the junction unmatched. Germline CDR1 and CDR2: WNHNN and SYGVQD (reference sequence). The CDR3 region has the DNA TGCGCCAGCAGTGAGTCGATGACAGGGGGCGCTCAGTACTTC. Its translation is CASSESMTGGAQYF.

The J gene is TRBJ2-7, the V gene TRBV11-1, with D possibly matching TRBD2 (6 bases). Per germline, CDR1 SGHAT and CDR2 FQDESV (reference sequence). This CDR3 spans 13 amino acids. V was cut by 1 base and J by 4 bases, with 8 bases left in between. This chain's CDR3 is CASSLVSGYEQYF. The CDR3 DNA reads as TGTGCCAGCAGCTTAGTGAGCGGGTACGAGCAGTACTTC.

The chain carries TRBV5-1 and TRBJ2-3; TRBD2 matches at 10 bases. CDR1 is SGHRS, CDR2 YFSETQ, per germline. The CDR3 covers 15 residues. Germline trimming cut 0 bases from V and 6 bases from J; bases unmatched to any gene: 4. CDR3 in DNA: TGCGCCAGCAGCTTGGTAGCGGGGGGCGGGGATACGCAGTATTTT. It encodes CASSLVAGGGDTQYF.

A single count supports this clone. V gene TRBV5-1 combines with J gene TRBJ1-1; 8 bases align to TRBD1. The CDR3 totals 15 residues. Per the germline V gene, CDR1 is SGHRS and CDR2 is YFSETQ. V lost 4 bases to trimming and J lost 1 base; unmatched junction nucleotides: 6. CDR3 protein: CASSPQGAENTEAFF. The CDR3 DNA sequence: TGCGCCAGCAGCCCCCAGGGGGCTGAGAACACTGAAGCTTTCTTT.

The chain's CDR3 is CASSHPGQGDYEQYF. CDR3 nucleotide sequence: TGTGCCAGCAGCCATCCCGGACAGGGGGACTACGAGCAGTACTTC. The V call is TRBV5-4, the J call TRBJ2-7, with 10 bases lining up with TRBD1. CDR1 and CDR2 from the germline V gene are SGHNT and YYREEE (reference sequence). Trimming cost V 4 bases and J 3 bases; bases outside gene matches: 7. CDR3 length: 15 amino acids.

The CDR3 DNA is TGTGCCAGCAGTCCGGAGGGAGGTGGAAACACCATATATTTT. Its protein is CASSPEGGGNTIYF. The chain links TRBV5-4 to TRBJ1-3; D is undetermined. The V end lost 5 bases, the J end lost 3 bases, and 12 bases lay between the germline ends. The CDR3 is made up of 14 amino acids. CDR1 is SGHNT, CDR2 YYREEE, per germline (reference sequence).

The chain is built from TRBV10-2 and TRBJ2-7; 9 bases align to TRBD1. CDR1 and CDR2 (germline): WSHSY, SAAADI. With 6 bases clipped from V and 1 base from J, the junction kept 7 bases outside the gene matches. The CDR3 consists of 15 residues. CDR3 in DNA: TGCGCCAGCAGGGAAGGACAGGGGACATCCTACGAGCAGTACTTC. It yields the protein CASREGQGTSYEQYF.

Only one count was recorded for this clone. V usage is TRBV4-1 and J usage is TRBJ2-7; TRBD1 is a possible D gene (6 bases). Trimming cost V 4 bases and J 1 base, with 17 bases left between them. Germline lookup yields CDR1 MGHRA and CDR2 YSYEKL. This CDR3 region has 16 residues. CDR3 sequence (DNA): TGCGCCAGCAGCCGAGCTATCCTAGGGGGATCCTACGAGCAGTACTTC. It translates to CASSRAILGGSYEQYF.

The V call is TRBV5-1, the J call TRBJ1-2, with 10 bases identical to TRBD1. The CDR3 has 14 residues. In germline, CDR1 is SGHRS, CDR2 YFSETQ. The V and J ends lost 4 bases and 10 bases, in that order; junction bases with no gene match: 10. The CDR3 coding sequence is TGCGCCAGCAGCACATACGACAGGGGGCGTGACTACACCTTC. It encodes CASSTYDRGRDYTF.

This clone was observed once. This chain joins TRBV7-2 and TRBJ2-2; 13 nucleotides agree with TRBD2. V dropped 1 base and J dropped 4; count of bases not matched to a gene: 6. CDR1 SGHTA and CDR2 FQGNSA come from the germline V gene. The CDR3 length is 18 residues. The CDR3 DNA is TGTGCCAGCAGCTTAGTCACTAGCGGGGGGGCTTTCACCGGGGAGCTGTTTTTT. Translation: CASSLVTSGGAFTGELFF.

The V gene is TRBV5-1, the J gene TRBJ1-2, with D tentatively TRBD1 (6 bases). The CDR3 loop spans 16 amino acids. Trimming stripped 4 bases from V and 4 bases from J, with 20 bases between. Germline V gene lookup returns CDR1 SGHRS and CDR2 YFSETQ. Here the CDR3 reads CASSPTEQGPFYGYTF. As DNA, the CDR3 is TGCGCCAGCAGCCCTACCGAACAGGGTCCCTTCTATGGCTACACCTTC.

The chain recombines TRBV7-2 with TRBJ2-7; TRBD1 agrees at 7 bases. J lost 1 base, V lost 3 bases, and 9 bases had no gene match. In germline, CDR1 is SGHTA, CDR2 FQGNSA. The CDR3 is 16 amino acids. The CDR3 sequence is CASSLGQGVGSYEQYF. The CDR3 DNA reads as TGTGCCAGCAGCTTGGGGCAGGGGGTTGGATCCTACGAGCAGTACTTC.

This clone was recorded a few times. This sequence joins TRBV27 and TRBJ2-3; perhaps TRBD1 as D (6 bases). The CDR3 length is 15 residues. V gave up 5 bases and J gave up 2 bases, with 14 bases separating them. Germline V gene lookup returns CDR1 MNHEY and CDR2 SMNVEV (reference sequence). The CDR3 here is CASSPLGHPTDTQYF. As DNA, the CDR3 is TGTGCCAGCAGTCCCCTGGGACACCCCACAGATACGCAGTATTTT.